This T cell receptor beta chain stems from a study of shared clonotypes between healthy human individuals. Study-wide context: CD4 naive and memory got three plates each, CD8 naive two, CD8 memory one. Regarding the study as a whole: The study found about 5.1% of naive CD4 clonotypes shared across four donors.

Of note for this clone: Its cognate antigen is unknown.

The CDR3 covers 16 residues. Per germline, CDR1 ENHRY and CDR2 SYGVKD. The junction had 4 bases not matched to a gene; V was cut back by 6 bases and J by 2 bases. At a deep level, the assay was run. Methods used by the authors: Quality scores were absent from the junction-only immunoSEQ sequences, so filtering differed. Here immunoSEQ multiplex PCR was the method, and the copy in TCRdb shows in-frame clones only, minus some. V and J calls and clone size are as listed in that table; D and trimming were resolved from the DNA. Of approximately 2.5 million clones in the sample, over 85% are singletons; the top ten hold around 0.14%.

This TCR was recovered from a man between 18 and 35 years old in good health. The sequenced sample was naive CD4+ T cells sorted from blood. Described subset: CD45RA+ positively selected. This sequence joins TRBV10-3 and TRBJ2-5, with 15 bases matching TRBD2. The CDR3 here is CAIRPGLAGGQETQYF. CDR3 nucleotides: TGTGCCATCAGGCCCGGACTAGCGGGGGGGCAAGAGACCCAGTACTTC.